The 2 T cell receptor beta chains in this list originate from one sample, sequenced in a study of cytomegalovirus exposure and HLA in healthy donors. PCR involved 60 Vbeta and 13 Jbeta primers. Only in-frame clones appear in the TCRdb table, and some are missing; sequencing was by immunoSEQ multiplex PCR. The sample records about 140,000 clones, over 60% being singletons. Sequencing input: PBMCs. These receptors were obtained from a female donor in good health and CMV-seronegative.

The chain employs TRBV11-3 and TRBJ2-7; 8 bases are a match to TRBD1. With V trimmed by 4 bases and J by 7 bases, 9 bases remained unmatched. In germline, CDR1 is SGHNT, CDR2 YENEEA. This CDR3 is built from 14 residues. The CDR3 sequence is CASSSWQGAREQYF. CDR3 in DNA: TGTGCCAGCAGCTCATGGCAGGGGGCGCGGGAGCAGTACTTC.

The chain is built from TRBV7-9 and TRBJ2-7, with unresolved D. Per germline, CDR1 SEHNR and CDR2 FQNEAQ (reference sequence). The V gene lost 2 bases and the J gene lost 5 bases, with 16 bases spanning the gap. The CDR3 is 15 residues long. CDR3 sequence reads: CASSLNTAAGDEQYF. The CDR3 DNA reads TGTGCCAGCAGCTTAAACACAGCCGCCGGCGACGAGCAGTACTTC.